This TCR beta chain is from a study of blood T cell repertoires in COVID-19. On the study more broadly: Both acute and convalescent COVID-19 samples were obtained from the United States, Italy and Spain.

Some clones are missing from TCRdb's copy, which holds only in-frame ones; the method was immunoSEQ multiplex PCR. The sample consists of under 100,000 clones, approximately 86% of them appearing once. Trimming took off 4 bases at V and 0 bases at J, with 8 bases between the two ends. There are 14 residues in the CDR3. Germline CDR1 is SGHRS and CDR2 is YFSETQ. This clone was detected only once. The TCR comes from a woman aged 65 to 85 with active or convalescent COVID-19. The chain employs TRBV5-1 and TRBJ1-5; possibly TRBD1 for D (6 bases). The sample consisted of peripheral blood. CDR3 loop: CASSVDSSNQPQHF. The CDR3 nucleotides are TGCGCCAGCAGCGTGGACAGTAGCAATCAGCCCCAGCATTTT.